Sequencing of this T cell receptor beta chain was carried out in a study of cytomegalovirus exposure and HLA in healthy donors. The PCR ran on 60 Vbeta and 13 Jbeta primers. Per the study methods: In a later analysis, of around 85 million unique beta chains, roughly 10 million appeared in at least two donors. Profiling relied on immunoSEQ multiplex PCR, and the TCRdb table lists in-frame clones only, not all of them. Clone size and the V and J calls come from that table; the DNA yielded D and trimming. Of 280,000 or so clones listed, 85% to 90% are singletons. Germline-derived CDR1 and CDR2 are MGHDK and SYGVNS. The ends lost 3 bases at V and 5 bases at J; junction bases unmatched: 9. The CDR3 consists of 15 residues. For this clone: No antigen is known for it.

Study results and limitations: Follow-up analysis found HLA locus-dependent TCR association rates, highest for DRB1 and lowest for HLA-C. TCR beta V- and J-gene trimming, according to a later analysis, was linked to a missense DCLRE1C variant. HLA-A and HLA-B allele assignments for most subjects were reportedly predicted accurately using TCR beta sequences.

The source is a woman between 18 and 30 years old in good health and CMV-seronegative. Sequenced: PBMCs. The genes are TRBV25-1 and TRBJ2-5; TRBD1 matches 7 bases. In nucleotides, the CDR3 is TGTGCCAGCAGTGACCAACGGACAGGTGGGGAGACCCAGTACTTC. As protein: CASSDQRTGGETQYF. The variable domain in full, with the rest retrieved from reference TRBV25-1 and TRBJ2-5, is EADIYQTPRYLVIGTGKKITLECSQTMGHDKMYWYQQDPGMELHLIHYSYGVNSTEKGDLSSESTVSRIRTEHFPLTLESARPSHTSQYLCASSDQRTGGETQYFGPGTRLLVL.